One and the same sample provided the 7 T cell receptor beta chains below, sequenced in a study of blood T cell repertoires in COVID-19. Sequencing was performed with immunoSEQ multiplex PCR; in TCRdb, only in-frame clones are kept and a portion is missing. The sample yields over 95,000 clones, about four fifths seen once. The material sequenced was peripheral blood. The receptors were sampled from a human donor in a cohort sampled during active COVID-19.

The rearrangement links TRBV21-1 to TRBJ2-7; TRBD2 is the table's D call, not checked against the DNA. TRBV21-1 has pseudogene status. The CDR3 consists of 16 residues. The CDR3 spells CASSKPGLAGLYEQYF. DNA for the CDR3: TGTGCCAGCAGCAAGCCGGGACTAGCGGGGCTCTACGAGCAGTACTTC.

The chain is built from TRBV5-6 and TRBJ1-3; D gene ambiguous. The CDR3 is 15 residues long. Germline V CDR1 and CDR2: SGHDT, YYEEEE. V was clipped by 2 bases and J by 0 bases, with 9 bases between them. In nucleotides, the CDR3 is TGTGCCAGCAGCTTACCAGAAATCTCTGGAAACACCATATATTTT. Its translation is CASSLPEISGNTIYF.

The chain is built from TRBV27 and TRBJ1-2; D perhaps matches TRBD1 (6 bases). There are 14 residues in the CDR3. CDR1 is MNHEY, CDR2 SMNVEV, per germline (reference sequence). V gave up 4 bases and J gave up 8 bases, with 17 bases separating them. This CDR3 is CASSSYTGIGGYTF. CDR3 bases: TGTGCCAGCAGTTCATATACAGGGATCGGCGGCTACACCTTC.

This chain links TRBV3-1 (or the pseudogene TRBV3-2) with TRBJ2-2, with 13 bases matching TRBD2. This CDR3 is 18 amino acids long. V dropped 2 bases and J dropped 4; count of bases not matched to a gene: 7. Germline V gene data show CDR1 as LGHDT and CDR2 as YNNKEL (reference sequence). The CDR3 here is CASSQTATSGGPTGELFF. In DNA form, the CDR3 reads TGTGCCAGCAGCCAAACAGCGACTAGCGGGGGGCCCACCGGGGAGCTGTTTTTT.

The gene calls are TRBV6-2 or TRBV6-3 and TRBJ2-5; 7 nucleotides match TRBD2. With V trimmed by 6 bases and J by 5 bases, 12 bases remained unmatched. There are 15 residues in the CDR3. CDR1 and CDR2 from the germline V gene are MNHEY and SVGEGT. CDR3 loop: CASSRTHAGAETQYF. The CDR3 DNA sequence: TGTGCCAGCAGCCGCACCCACGCGGGAGCGGAGACCCAGTACTTC.

The V call is TRBV19, the J call TRBJ2-3; 16 bases agree with TRBD2. The J segment lost 2 bases and the V segment lost 5 bases, leaving 7 bases of the junction unmatched. Per germline, CDR1 LNHDA and CDR2 SQIVND (reference sequence). CDR3 length: 18 residues. CDR3 in amino acids: CASSPQGLAGGYTDTQYF. The CDR3 DNA reads as TGTGCCAGTAGTCCGCAGGGACTAGCGGGAGGGTACACAGATACGCAGTATTTT.

This chain joins TRBV7-6 and TRBJ2-7, with 10 bases that match TRBD2. The CDR3 runs 14 residues. Germline values: CDR1 SGHVS, CDR2 FNYEAQ. After removal of 2 bases from V and 4 bases from J, the junction contained 2 bases not matched to a gene. The CDR3 DNA sequence: TGTGCCAGCAGCTTACTAGCGGGAGATTACGAGCAGTACTTC. The encoded protein is CASSLLAGDYEQYF. The full variable domain, with the rest looked up from reference TRBV7-6 and TRBJ2-7, is GAGVSQSPRYKVTKRGQDVALRCDPISGHVSLYWYRQALGQGPEFLTYFNYEAQQDKSGLPNDRFSAERPEGSISTLTIQRTEQRDSAMYRCASSLLAGDYEQYFGPGTRLTVT.